This TCR beta chain derives from a study of human T cells and chemical hapten exposure. Findings and caveats of the study: In comparison with controls, expanded TCRs gave rise to a significantly larger number of large CDR3 similarity clusters. Having alopecia, donors may respond immunologically unlike healthy people.

On this clonotype: Its antigen is not known. One junction end does not reproduce the germline sequence, and a read error may be involved.

Time point noted: patch test 2, 6 weeks after DPC sensitization. Described treatment: therapeutic diphenylcyclopropenone sensitization with weekly scalp DPC. A single record per CDR3 protein comes from TCRdb applying MiXCR to the RACE reads. The table has more than 85,000 distinct CDR3 sequences, 9.2% seen once. There are 8 residues in the CDR3. CDR1 and CDR2 (germline): SQVTM, ANQGSEA. This TCR was recovered from a woman between 40 and 55 years old with alopecia areata. Some clones in this sample may be carry-over from other donors' samples. V usage is TRBV29-1 and J usage is TRBJ1-1; the D is unclear. The sequencing used whole blood, collected in connection with sensitization to the hapten diphenylcyclopropenone (DPC). The CDR3 nucleotides are TGCAGCGTTGCGGAAGGTTTCTTT. Protein sequence: CSVAEGFF.